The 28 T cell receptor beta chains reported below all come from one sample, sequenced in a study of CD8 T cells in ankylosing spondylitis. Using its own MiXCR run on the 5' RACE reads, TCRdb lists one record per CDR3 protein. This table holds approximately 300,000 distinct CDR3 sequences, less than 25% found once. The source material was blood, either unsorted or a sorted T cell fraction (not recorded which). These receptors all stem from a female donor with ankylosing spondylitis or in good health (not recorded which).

The DNA for the CDR3 is TGTGCCAGCAGCCTTATGGATGGCGGGGAGCTGTTTTTT. Amino acid sequence: CASSLMDGGELFF. The chain couples TRBV12-3 or TRBV12-4 to TRBJ2-2; D is uncertain. V lost 6 bases to trimming and J lost 7 bases, with 12 bases between them. The CDR3 is 13 amino acids.

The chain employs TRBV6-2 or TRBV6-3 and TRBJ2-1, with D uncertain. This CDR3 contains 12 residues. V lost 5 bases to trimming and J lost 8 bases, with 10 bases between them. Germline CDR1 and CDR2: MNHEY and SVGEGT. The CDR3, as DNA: TGTGCCAGCAGTACCCCCGTTCATGAGCAGTTCTTC. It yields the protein CASSTPVHEQFF.

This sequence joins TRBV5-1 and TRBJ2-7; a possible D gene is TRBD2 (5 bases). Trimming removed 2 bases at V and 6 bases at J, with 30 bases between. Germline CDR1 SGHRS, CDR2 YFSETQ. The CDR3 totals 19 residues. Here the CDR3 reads CASSFLHLGRGRSKSEQYF. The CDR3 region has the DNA TGCGCCAGCAGCTTTCTCCACCTCGGCCGGGGAAGATCTAAGTCCGAGCAGTACTTC.

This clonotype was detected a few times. The CDR3: CASSLRQVANYGYTF. The DNA of the CDR3 is TGTGCCAGCAGTTTAAGGCAGGTAGCTAACTATGGCTACACCTTC. The chain joins TRBV27 to TRBJ1-2; D call uncertain. With 2 bases removed from V and 0 bases from J, the gap between germline ends came to 10 bases. This CDR3 comprises 15 residues. CDR1 and CDR2 (germline): MNHEY, SMNVEV (reference sequence).

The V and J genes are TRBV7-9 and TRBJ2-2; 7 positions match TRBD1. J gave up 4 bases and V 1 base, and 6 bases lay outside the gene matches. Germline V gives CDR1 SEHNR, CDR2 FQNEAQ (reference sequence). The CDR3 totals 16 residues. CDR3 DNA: TGTGCCAGCAGCTTAGGAGGGGGCCATTCCACCGGGGAGCTGTTTTTT. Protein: CASSLGGGHSTGELFF.

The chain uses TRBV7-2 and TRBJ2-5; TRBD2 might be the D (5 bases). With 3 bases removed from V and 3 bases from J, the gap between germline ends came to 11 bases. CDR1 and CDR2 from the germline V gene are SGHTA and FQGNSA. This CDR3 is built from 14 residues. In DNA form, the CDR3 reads TGTGCCAGCAGCTTGGGAGAGCCCAAAGAGACCCAGTACTTC. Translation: CASSLGEPKETQYF.

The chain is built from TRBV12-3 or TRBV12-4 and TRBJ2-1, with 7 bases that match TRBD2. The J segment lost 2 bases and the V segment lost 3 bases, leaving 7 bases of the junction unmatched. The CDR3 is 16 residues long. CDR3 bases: TGTGCCAGCAGTTTTGGGCTAGCGGTTACCTACAATGAGCAGTTCTTC. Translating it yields CASSFGLAVTYNEQFF.

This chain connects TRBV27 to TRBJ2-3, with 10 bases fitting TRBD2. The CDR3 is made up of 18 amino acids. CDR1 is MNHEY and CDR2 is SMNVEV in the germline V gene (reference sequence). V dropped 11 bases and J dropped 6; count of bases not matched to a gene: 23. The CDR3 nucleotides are TGTGCCGCCCACCCCGTAGGGCTAGCGGGAGCAGTCGGGGATACGCAGTATTTT. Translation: CAAHPVGLAGAVGDTQYF.

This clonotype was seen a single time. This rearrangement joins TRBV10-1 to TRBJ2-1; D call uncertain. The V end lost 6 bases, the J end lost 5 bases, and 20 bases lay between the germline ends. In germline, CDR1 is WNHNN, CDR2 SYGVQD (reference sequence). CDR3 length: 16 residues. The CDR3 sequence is CASSPTAPHINNEQFF. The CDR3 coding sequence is TGCGCCAGCAGCCCCACCGCTCCACATATTAACAATGAGCAGTTCTTC.

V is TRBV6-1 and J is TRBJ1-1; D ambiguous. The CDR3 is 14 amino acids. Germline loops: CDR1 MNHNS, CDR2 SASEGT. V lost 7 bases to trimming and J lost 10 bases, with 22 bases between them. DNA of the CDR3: TGTGCCAGCATTCCCTCCCGACCCCTTTCTGTAGCTTTCTTT. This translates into CASIPSRPLSVAFF.

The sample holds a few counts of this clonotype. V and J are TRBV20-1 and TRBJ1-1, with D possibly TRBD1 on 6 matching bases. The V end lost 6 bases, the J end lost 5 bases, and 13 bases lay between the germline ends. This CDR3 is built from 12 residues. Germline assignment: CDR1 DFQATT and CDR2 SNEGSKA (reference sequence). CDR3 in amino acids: CSARRGSTEAFF. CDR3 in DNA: TGCAGTGCCCGAAGGGGGAGTACTGAAGCTTTCTTT.

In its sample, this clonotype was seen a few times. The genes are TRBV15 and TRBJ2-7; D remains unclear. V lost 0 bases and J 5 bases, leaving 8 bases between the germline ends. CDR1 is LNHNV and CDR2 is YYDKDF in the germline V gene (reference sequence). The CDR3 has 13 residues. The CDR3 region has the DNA TGTGCCACCAGCAGAGATAGGCAGGACGAGCAGTACTTC. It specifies CATSRDRQDEQYF.

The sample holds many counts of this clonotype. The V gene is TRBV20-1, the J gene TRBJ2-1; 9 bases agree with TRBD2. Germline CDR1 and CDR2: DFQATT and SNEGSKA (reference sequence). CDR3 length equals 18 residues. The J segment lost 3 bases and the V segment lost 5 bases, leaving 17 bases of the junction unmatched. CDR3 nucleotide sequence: TGCAGTGCTGCCTTCATGGGTAGCGGGAGCTTACACTACAATGAGCAGTTCTTC. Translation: CSAAFMGSGSLHYNEQFF.

DNA of the CDR3: TGTGCCAGCAGCTTTTTGCGGGAGACCGGGGAGCTGTTTTTT. Its translation: CASSFLRETGELFF. The chain links TRBV7-8 to TRBJ2-2, with 7 bases fitting TRBD2. Per the germline V gene, CDR1 is SGHVS and CDR2 is FQNEAQ. This CDR3 has 14 residues. Trimming cost V 3 bases and J 5 bases; bases outside gene matches: 3. The whole variable domain, remainder taken from reference TRBV7-8 and TRBJ2-2, is GAGVSQSPRYKVAKRGQDVALRCDPISGHVSLFWYQQALGQGPEFLTYFQNEAQLDKSGLPSDRFFAERPEGSVSTLKIQRTQQEDSAVYLCASSFLRETGELFFGEGSRLTVL.

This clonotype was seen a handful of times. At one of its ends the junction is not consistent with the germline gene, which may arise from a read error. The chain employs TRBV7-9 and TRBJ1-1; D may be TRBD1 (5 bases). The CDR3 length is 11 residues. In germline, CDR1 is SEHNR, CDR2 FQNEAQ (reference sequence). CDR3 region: CAGSFGGEAFF. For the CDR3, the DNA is TGTGCCGGCAGCTTCGGGGGTGAAGCTTTCTTT.

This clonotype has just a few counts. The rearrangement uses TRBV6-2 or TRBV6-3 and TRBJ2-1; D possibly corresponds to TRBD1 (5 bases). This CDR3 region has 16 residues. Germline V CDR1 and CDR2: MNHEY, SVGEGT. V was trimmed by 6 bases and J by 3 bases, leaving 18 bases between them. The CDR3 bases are TGTGCCAGCAGATTAGGGGTCTCCGAGAACTACAATGAGCAGTTCTTC. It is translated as CASRLGVSENYNEQFF.

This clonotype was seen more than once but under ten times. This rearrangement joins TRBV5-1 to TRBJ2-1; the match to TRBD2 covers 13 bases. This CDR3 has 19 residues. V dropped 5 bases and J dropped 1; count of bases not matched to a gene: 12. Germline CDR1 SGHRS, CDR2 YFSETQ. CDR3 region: CASRPILAGGPNSYNEQFF. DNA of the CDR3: TGCGCCAGCAGACCCATACTAGCGGGAGGGCCAAATTCCTACAATGAGCAGTTCTTC.

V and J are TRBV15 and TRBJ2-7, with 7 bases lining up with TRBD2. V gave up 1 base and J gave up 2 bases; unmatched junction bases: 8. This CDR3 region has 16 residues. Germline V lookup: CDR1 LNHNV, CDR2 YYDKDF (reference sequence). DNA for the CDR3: TGTGCCACCAGCAGAGCCTGGGCTAGCGGAACCTACGAGCAGTACTTC. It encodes CATSRAWASGTYEQYF.

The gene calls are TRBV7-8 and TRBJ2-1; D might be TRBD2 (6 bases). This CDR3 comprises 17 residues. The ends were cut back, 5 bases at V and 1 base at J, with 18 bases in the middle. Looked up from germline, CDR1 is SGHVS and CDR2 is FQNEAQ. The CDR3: CASSLKTRGRSYNEQFF. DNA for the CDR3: TGTGCCAGCAGCCTAAAAACGCGGGGTAGGTCCTACAATGAGCAGTTCTTC.

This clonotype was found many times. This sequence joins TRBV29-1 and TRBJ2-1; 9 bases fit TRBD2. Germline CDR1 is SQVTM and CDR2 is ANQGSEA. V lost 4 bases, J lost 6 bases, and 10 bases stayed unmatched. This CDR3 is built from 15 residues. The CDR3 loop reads CSVGSSGSAGNEQFF. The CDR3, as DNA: TGCAGCGTTGGAAGTAGCGGGAGCGCGGGCAATGAGCAGTTCTTC.

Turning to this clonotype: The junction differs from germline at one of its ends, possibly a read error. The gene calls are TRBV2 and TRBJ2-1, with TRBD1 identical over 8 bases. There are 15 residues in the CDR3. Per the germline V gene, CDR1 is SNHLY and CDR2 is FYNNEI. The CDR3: CASREGQGSQSEQFF. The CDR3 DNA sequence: TGTGCCAGCAGGGAAGGACAGGGCAGTCAATCTGAGCAGTTCTTC.

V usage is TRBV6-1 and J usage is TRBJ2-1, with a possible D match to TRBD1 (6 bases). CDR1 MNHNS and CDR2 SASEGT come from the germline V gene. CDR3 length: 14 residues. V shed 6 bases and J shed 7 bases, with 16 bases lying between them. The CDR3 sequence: CASSRNLRGNEQFF. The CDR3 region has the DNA TGTGCCAGCAGCCGTAATCTCAGGGGAAATGAGCAGTTCTTC.

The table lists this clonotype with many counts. Here the CDR3 reads CASTGLAGGEQYF. Here the CDR3 DNA reads TGTGCCAGCACGGGACTAGCGGGAGGCGAGCAGTACTTC. The chain combines TRBV7-2 with TRBJ2-7, with 15 bases lining up with TRBD2. Germline CDR1 reads SGHTA; CDR2 reads FQGNSA. Germline trimming cut 7 bases from V and 6 bases from J; bases unmatched to any gene: 1. The CDR3 is made up of 13 amino acids.

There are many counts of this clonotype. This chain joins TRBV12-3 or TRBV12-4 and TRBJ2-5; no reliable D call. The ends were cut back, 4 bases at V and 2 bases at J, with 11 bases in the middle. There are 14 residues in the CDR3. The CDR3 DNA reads TGTGCCAGCAGTTCCCCGCGTGGGCAAGAGACCCAGTACTTC. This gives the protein CASSSPRGQETQYF.

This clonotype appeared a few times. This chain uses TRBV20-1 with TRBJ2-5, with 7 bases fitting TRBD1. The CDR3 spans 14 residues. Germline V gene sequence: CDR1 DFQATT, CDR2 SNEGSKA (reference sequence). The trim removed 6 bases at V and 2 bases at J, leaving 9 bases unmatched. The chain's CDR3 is CSAPTGWGQETQYF. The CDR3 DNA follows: TGCAGTGCCCCGACAGGGTGGGGACAAGAGACCCAGTACTTC.

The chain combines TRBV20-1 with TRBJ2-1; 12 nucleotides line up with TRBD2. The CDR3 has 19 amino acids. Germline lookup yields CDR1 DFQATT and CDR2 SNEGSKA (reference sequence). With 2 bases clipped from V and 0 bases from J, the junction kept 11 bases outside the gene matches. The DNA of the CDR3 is TGCAGTGCTAGAACCGGACTAGCGGGATCTCCTAGCTCCTACAATGAGCAGTTCTTC. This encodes CSARTGLAGSPSSYNEQFF.

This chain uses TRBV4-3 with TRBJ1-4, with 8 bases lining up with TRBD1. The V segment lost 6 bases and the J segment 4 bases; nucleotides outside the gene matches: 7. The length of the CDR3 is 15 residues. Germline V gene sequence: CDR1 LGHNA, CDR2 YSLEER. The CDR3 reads CASSRTTGVNEKLFF. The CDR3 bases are TGCGCCAGCAGTCGCACGACAGGGGTTAATGAAAAACTGTTTTTT.

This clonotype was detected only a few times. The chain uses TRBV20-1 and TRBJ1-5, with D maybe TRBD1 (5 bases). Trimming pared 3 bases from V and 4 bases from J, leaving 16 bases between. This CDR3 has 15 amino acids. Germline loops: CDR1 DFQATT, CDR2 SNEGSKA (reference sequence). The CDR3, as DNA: TGCAGTGCTAGCCACCGGGTGGGGGGTAATCAGCCCCAGCATTTT. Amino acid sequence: CSASHRVGGNQPQHF.